The clone carrying this T cell receptor (beta chain) was observed a handful of times. Per the original methods: Estimated nucleated cell counts came from reference gene primer amplification. The method was immunoSEQ multiplex PCR; TCRdb's version includes in-frame clones alone and lacks a portion of them. Clone size and V and J calls were adopted from that table, with D and trimming inferred from the DNA. The sample carries around 150,000 clones, 75% to 90% recorded once. The CDR3 spans 13 residues. Per germline, CDR1 MDHEN and CDR2 SYDVKM. V was trimmed by 6 bases and J by 7 bases, leaving 15 bases between them. The record originates from a study of blood T cell repertoires in COVID-19. Across the whole study: Acute and convalescent COVID-19 specimens originated in the United States, Italy and Spain. PBMCs, B-cell-depleted T cells, or T cells provided the cDNA or gDNA that made up the material.

The clonotype originates from a human donor with acute or convalescent COVID-19. The donor label of this sample is uncertain. This sequence joins TRBV28 and TRBJ1-2, with D unresolved. The sequenced material came from peripheral blood. In nucleotides, the CDR3 is TGTGCCAGCAGGGTCCCAGGAATGGCTGGCTACACCTTC. It is translated as CASRVPGMAGYTF.